This T cell receptor beta chain originates from a study of T cells expressing NK-cell markers. General study findings and limits: Researchers report these clonotypes also headed the CD3+CD56-NKG2C+ fraction in four donors.

TCRdb reprocessed the 5' RACE reads, keeping one entry per CDR3 protein, no DNA. The table for this sample gives some 450,000 distinct CDR3 sequences. CDR3 length equals 15 residues. Germline V CDR1 and CDR2: MDHEN, SYDVKM. About this clonotype itself: Its antigen is unknown.

The source of this sequence is a woman aged 18 to 75 in good health. Sequenced: blood T cells: a sorted CD56 or NKG2C T cell subset, CD4+ or CD8+ T cells, or bulk PBMC T cells (not recorded which). The chain combines TRBV28 with TRBJ2-7; lacking DNA, the TRBD1 call made by TCRdb goes unchecked. CDR3 residues: CASSSPGTATYEQYF.